The 6 T cell receptor beta chains in this list originate from one sample, sequenced in a study of T cells after yellow fever vaccination. TCRdb re-analysed the 5' RACE reads in MiXCR, keeping a single row per CDR3 protein. Seen here are about 73,000 distinct CDR3 sequences, about 7.7% observed once, and the top ten hold about 40%. Here the sequenced sample was CD8+ T cells sorted from PBMCs, taken on the day of the yellow fever booster vaccination. The receptors were sampled from a man in his thirties or forties who received the YFV17D yellow fever vaccine.

This clonotype was observed a handful of times. V gene TRBV28 combines with J gene TRBJ2-3; TRBD2 might be the D (6 bases). Germline V gives CDR1 MDHEN, CDR2 SYDVKM. The ends were cut back, 4 bases at V and 1 base at J, with 12 bases in the middle. This CDR3 is 15 amino acids long. For the CDR3, the DNA is TGTGCCAGCAGTTATAGCGGAGGAGGCACAGATACGCAGTATTTT. This encodes CASSYSGGGTDTQYF.

Only a few counts were recorded for this clonotype. The J gene is TRBJ2-5, the V gene TRBV12-3 or TRBV12-4, with no clear D. The germline V and J ends were trimmed by 2 bases and 3 bases, with 10 bases remaining between them. The CDR3 is 14 amino acids. The CDR3 DNA is TGTGCCAGCAGTTTAAACGGACCAAAAGAGACCCAGTACTTC. Protein: CASSLNGPKETQYF.

This clonotype was counted a few times. The chain is built from TRBV6-2 or TRBV6-3 and TRBJ2-2, with 8 bases identical to TRBD2. The germline V gene has CDR1 MNHEY and CDR2 SVGEGT. The CDR3 covers 15 residues. The junction had 8 bases not matched to a gene; V was cut back by 8 bases and J by 3 bases. DNA of the CDR3: TGTGCCAGCGGGCGGGAGGCCTGGTACACCGGGGAGCTGTTTTTT. It specifies CASGREAWYTGELFF.

This sequence joins TRBV6-5 and TRBJ2-5, with TRBD2 matching over 8 bases. The germline CDR1 and CDR2 sequences are MNHEY and SVGAGI. The CDR3 is made up of 15 amino acids. V shed 0 bases, J shed 6 bases, and the junction held 6 bases outside the gene matches. This CDR3 reads CASSYSHSGDKTQYF. The CDR3 DNA sequence: TGTGCCAGCAGTTACTCTCATAGCGGGGACAAGACCCAGTACTTC.

This chain joins TRBV5-5 and TRBJ2-7; unclear D gene. The length of the CDR3 is 14 residues. The germline CDR1 and CDR2 sequences are SGHKS and YYEKEE (reference sequence). The V and J ends lost 0 bases and 3 bases respectively, with 10 bases between them. The CDR3 bases are TGTGCCAGCAGCTTGGACAGCCAAGGCTACGAGCAGTACTTC. Amino acids: CASSLDSQGYEQYF.

This clonotype was seen ten or more times. V and J are TRBV4-3 and TRBJ1-4; 10 positions agree with TRBD1. The V gene end was trimmed by 4 bases and the J gene end by 8 bases; junction bases not matched to a gene: 10. CDR3 length equals 16 residues. Per the germline V gene, CDR1 is LGHNA and CDR2 is YSLEER. CDR3 protein: CASSRTGDRGWEKLFF. In DNA, the CDR3 is TGCGCCAGCAGCCGCACTGGGGACAGGGGCTGGGAAAAACTGTTTTTT.